Reported below is one T cell receptor (beta chain). In its sample, this clonotype was seen many times. Its antigen remains undetermined. Base qualities are not recorded, but no much larger clone differs from it by a single base. The source of the sample is a study of T cells in Graves' hyperthyroidism and ophthalmopathy (dated by TCRdb to between 2018 and 2021). Some background on the complete study: A discovery cohort of around 98 patients, about 43 with Graves' ophthalmopathy and approximately 55 with stable Graves' hyperthyroidism, was used to find distinguishing TCR V-J signatures. An independent validation cohort of under 20 hyperthyroidism patients and 17 patients who later progressed to ophthalmopathy tested prospective prediction of ophthalmopathy. The roughly 94 discovery patients were randomly divided into training and test sets at a 7:3 ratio. In addition, the study compared T-cell repertoires in thyroid tissue and in blood from five to seven Graves' hyperthyroidism patients. Following sampling, methimazole starting at 30 mg daily was given to hyperthyroidism patients, and high-dose intravenous methylprednisolone was given to ophthalmopathy patients. TCR Vbeta CDR3 sequencing of some 140 peripheral blood samples (fewer than 45 ophthalmopathy, 75 to 80 hyperthyroidism and roughly 17 progressor patients) is reported in the paper.

The TCR beta CDR3 regions were amplified from the RNA transcripts. A first-round RT-PCR of the TCR CDR3 used the HTBI primer set with the Qiagen OneStep RT-PCR kit. Libraries were constructed in a second round of multiplex PCR, after which size selection and purification were performed. Paired-end sequencing of the libraries was performed with 100 bp reads on an Illumina HiSeq2000. The study's own analysis went as follows. SOAPnuke was used to process the raw data, removing reads that contained adapters or uncalled bases, had a mean Phred below 15, or lacked an exact match to the constant primer or identifier. High-quality paired reads were merged with COPE v1.2.5, and unique nucleotide sequences were defined as clonotypes. Clonotypes were aligned to IMGT TRBV, TRBD and TRBJ reference segments using MiTCR v1.1. Only V-J combinations with frequency above 0.0001, covering 99% to 99.2% of repertoires, were analysed. A TCS score was defined as the ratio of F50 (clonal expansion) to E x V (chaos), with BLOSUM62-based TCRdist applied between CDR3 peptides within each V-J. Welch's t-statistics and random forest reduced 500 to 650 V-J features to 13, which were used in a naive Bayes classifier (R e1071). The similarity between thyroid and blood repertoires was quantified using the Morisita-Horn index. The public reads were quality trimmed at Q25 with fastp and then assembled into clones with MiXCR by TCRdb, keeping productive beta chains. Duplicate CDR3 protein sequences are folded into a single record with the most common DNA and genes. Clone size and V and J calls follow TCRdb, not the original study. This sample holds approximately 510,000 distinct CDR3 sequences; around 50% were observed only once. In total, the top ten clones hold about two fifths of the sample.

The junction shows trimming of 3 bases on V and 5 bases on J, and the gene matches do not reach 7 bases of it. The CDR3 contains 15 residues, cysteine and phenylalanine counted. Left in the record is the CDR3 DNA by itself, 45 bases read in frame from the first base. What the research found in general, with its limitations: In cross-validation, a model built on a 13 V-J signature told ophthalmopathy apart from stable hyperthyroidism with approximately 90% sensitivity and approximately 81% specificity, and in testing the same model reached 80%/75%. Most expanded thyroid clonotypes (frequency above 0.001) were also found in blood, which suggests that blood repertoires may mirror thyroid immune responses. During validation, the model predicted progression to ophthalmopathy a median of about 6.5 months ahead of onset, with around 70% sensitivity and more than 72% specificity. No statistical method was used to fix the sample size in advance, and group allocation was not hidden from the investigators.

Exclusion was applied to patients with uncontrolled infections, other autoimmune diseases, pregnancy or lactation. Diagnoses were established on the basis of clinical symptoms, serum thyroxine and TRAb, thyroid ultrasound, and orbital computed tomography. Total RNA was extracted using Trizol reagent, and RNA quality was assessed on an Agilent 2100 Bioanalyzer. The chain couples TRBV12-3 or TRBV12-4 to TRBJ2-7; 10 bases in the junction line up with TRBD1. The sample comprised peripheral blood or thyroid tissue (not recorded which). The receptor comes from an adult woman with Graves' disease, either hyperthyroidism or ophthalmopathy (not recorded which). The CDR3 reads CASSLGQGIGHEQYF. At the DNA level, the sequence is TGTGCCAGCAGTTTGGGACAGGGGATCGGGCACGAGCAGTACTTC.